Listed below are T cell receptor beta chains from one sample, sequenced in a study of T-cell reconstitution after alpha-beta-depleted transplantation in children. TCRdb called the PCR reads again in MiXCR, with one record for every CDR3 protein. The sample has 500,000 or so distinct CDR3 sequences, 9.5% to 12% seen once. The sequencing here drew on PBMCs, mostly from graft donor cells, taken 180 days after TCRalphabeta/CD19-depleted stem cell transplant. These receptors all come from a female patient between 2 and 10 years old who had a stem cell transplant for aplastic anemia, so the T cells may come from the graft donor. CDR3s include the opening cysteine and the closing phenylalanine or tryptophan.

>TRBJ1-2|TRBV6-5
CASSYYLREGDYGYTF
>TRBJ2-2|TRBV7-2
CASSSTGYTGELFF
>TRBJ2-7|TRBV4-3
CASSQDGDTISYEQYF
>TRBJ1-1|TRBV21-1
CASSPKRKDRNLNTEAFF
>TRBJ2-4|TRBV7-7
CASSFANIQYF
>TRBJ2-3|TRBV4-3
CASSQDSLGADTQYF
>TRBJ1-3|TRBV20-1
CSARDRHRVAIYF
>TRBJ2-1|TRBV19
CASSIQAGTGGIEQFF
>TRBJ2-1|TRBV20-1
CSATRGGNEQFF
>TRBJ2-1|TRBV30
CAWSVDYNEQFF
>TRBJ1-3|TRBV12-3/TRBV12-4
CASSLDRGSGNTIYF
>TRBJ2-7|TRBV7-9
CASSLSRPVEQYF
>TRBJ2-1|TRBV6-1
CASRLLAGVPSYNEQFF
>TRBJ2-2|TRBV11-1
CASSHRLAGAGELFF
>TRBJ1-1|TRBV3-1
CASSQVGGQAFF
>TRBJ2-5|TRBV7-2
CASSRDRGRGTQYF
>TRBJ1-3|TRBV28
CASRVGFSSGNTIYF
>TRBJ2-7|TRBV28
CASSLGGLLYEQYF
>TRBJ1-2|TRBV5-1
CASSLGDSGNYGYTF
>TRBJ2-2|TRBV11-2
CASSPGVRTGGTGELFF
>TRBJ2-1|TRBV15
CATSRGKTSGITEQFF
>TRBJ2-1|TRBV4-1
CASSQGSASGRRDEQFF
>TRBJ2-1|TRBV10-3
CAISPTLAELSYNEQFF
>TRBJ2-7|TRBV7-9
CASSLDGVIYEQYF
>TRBJ2-3|TRBV24-1
CATSDARTAPQYF
>TRBJ2-5|TRBV20-1
CSAFQGARETQYF
>TRBJ1-5|TRBV29-1
CSVSSGGNNQPQHF
>TRBJ2-7|TRBV7-9
CASSSPGTQSSYEQYF
>TRBJ2-7|TRBV7-2
CASIPGTGSYEQYF
>TRBJ2-7|TRBV7-8
CASSSFLTMDGVSYEQYF